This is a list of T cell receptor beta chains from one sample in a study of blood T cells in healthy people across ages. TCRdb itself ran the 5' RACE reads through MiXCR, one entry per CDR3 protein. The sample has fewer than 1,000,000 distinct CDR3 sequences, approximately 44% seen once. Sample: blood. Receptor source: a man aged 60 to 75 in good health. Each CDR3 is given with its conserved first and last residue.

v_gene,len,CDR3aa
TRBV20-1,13,CSAIERACYEQYF
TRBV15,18,CATSRERGSGALGSPLHF
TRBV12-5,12,CASGLEGFSQYF
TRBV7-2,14,CASSLDGQAYEQYF
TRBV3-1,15,CASSQERVSGNTIYF
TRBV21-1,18,CASSPRRGLFPYFYEQYF
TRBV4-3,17,CASSQDRAGGPKNIQYF
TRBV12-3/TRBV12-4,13,CASSLQTASPLHF
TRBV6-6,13,CASSPIDYTEAFF
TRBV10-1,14,CASSPGRVNYEQYF
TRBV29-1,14,CSVEVEGSSYEQYF
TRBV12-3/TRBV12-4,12,CASSGDGTEAFF
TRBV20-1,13,CSASNGTGIVAFF
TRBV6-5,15,CASSFGHQQGYEQYF
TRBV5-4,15,CASSRQGSHGETQYF
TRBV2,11,CASSEYSPLHF
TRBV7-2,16,CASSYGTGGNNSPLHF